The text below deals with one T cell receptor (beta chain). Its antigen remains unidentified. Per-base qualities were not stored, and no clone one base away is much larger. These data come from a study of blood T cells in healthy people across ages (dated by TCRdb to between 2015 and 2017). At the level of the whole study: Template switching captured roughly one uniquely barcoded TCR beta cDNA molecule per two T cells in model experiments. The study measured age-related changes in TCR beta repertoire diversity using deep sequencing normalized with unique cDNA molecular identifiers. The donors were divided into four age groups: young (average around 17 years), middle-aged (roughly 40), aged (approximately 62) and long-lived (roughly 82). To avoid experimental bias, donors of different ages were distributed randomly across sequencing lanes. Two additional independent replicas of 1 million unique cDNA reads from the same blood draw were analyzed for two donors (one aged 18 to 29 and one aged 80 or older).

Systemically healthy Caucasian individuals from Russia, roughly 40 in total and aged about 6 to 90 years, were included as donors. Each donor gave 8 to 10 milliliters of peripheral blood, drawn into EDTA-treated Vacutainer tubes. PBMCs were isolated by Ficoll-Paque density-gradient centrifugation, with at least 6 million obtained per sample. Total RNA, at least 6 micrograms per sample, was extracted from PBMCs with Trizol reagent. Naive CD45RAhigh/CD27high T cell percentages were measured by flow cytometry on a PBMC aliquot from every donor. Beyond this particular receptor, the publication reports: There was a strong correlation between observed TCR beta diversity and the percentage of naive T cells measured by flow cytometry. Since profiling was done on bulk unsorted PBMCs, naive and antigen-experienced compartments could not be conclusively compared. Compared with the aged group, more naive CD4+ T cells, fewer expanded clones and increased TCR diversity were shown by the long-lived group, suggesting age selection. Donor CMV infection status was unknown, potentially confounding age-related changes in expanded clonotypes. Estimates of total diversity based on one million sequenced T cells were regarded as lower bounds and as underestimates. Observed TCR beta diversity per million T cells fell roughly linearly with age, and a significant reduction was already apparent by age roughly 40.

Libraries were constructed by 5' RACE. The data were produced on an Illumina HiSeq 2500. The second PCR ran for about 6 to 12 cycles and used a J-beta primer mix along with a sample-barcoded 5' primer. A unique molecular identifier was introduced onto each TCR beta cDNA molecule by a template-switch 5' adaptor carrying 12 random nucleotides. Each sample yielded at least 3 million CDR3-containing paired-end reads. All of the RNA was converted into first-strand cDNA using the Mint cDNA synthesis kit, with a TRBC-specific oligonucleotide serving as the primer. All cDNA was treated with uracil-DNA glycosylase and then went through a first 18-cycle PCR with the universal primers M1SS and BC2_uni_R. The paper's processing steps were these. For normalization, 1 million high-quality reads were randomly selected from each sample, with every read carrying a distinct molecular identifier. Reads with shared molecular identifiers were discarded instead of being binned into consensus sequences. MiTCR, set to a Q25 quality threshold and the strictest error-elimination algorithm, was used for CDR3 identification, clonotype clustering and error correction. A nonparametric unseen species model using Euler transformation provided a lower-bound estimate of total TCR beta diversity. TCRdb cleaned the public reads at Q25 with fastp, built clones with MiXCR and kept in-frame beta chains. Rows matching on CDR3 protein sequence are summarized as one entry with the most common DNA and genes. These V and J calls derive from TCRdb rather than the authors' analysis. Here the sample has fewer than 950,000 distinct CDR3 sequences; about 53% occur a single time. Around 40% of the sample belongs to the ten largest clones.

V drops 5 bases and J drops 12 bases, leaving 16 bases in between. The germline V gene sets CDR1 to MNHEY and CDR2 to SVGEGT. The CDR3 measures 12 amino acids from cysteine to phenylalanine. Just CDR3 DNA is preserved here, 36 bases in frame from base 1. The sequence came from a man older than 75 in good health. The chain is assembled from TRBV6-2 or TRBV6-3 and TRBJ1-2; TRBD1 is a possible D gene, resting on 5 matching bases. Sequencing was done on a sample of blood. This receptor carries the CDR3 CASSPTVVGDTF. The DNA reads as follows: TGTGCCAGCAGTCCCACCGTAGTGGGGGACACCTTC.